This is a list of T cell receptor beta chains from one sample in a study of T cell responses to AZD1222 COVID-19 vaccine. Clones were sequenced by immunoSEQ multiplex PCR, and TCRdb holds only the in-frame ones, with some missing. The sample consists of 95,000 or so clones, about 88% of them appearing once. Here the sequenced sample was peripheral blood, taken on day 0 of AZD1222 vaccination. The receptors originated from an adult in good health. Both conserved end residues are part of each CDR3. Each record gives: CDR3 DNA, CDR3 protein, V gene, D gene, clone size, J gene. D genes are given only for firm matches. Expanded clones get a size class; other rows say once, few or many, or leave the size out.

TGTGCCAGCAGTGATGATATGGACAGGGTAATCAACAATGAGCAGTTCTTC | CASSDDMDRVINNEQFF | TRBV6-4 | TRBD1 | once | TRBJ2-1
TGCGCCAGCAGCTCCAGGGGACCGAAGAACACTGAAGCTTTCTTT | CASSSRGPKNTEAFF | TRBV5-1 | NA | once | TRBJ1-1
TGTGCCAGCAGTTCCGGGACTGGGTGGTCTGAAGCTTTCTTT | CASSSGTGWSEAFF | TRBV2 | NA | few | TRBJ1-1
TGTGCCAGCAGTCGAGGGGATCCCTATGGCTACACCTTC | CASSRGDPYGYTF | TRBV3-1/TRBV3-2 | NA | NA | TRBJ1-2
TGTGCCAGCAGCCCCCATACAGGGTTTAATAACATTCAGTACTTC | CASSPHTGFNNIQYF | TRBV14 | NA | NA | TRBJ2-4
TGTGCCAGCAGTTTTTCCGAGAGCTACTATGGCTACACCTTC | CASSFSESYYGYTF | TRBV28 | NA | NA | TRBJ1-2
TGTGCCAGCAGGGGTAGGAATCAGCCCCAGCATTTT | CASRGRNQPQHF | TRBV2 | NA | NA | TRBJ1-5
TGTGCCATCAGTGAGCCTACAGGGAGGGAAGCTTTCTTT | CAISEPTGREAFF | TRBV10-3 | NA | NA | TRBJ1-1
TGTGCCAGCAGCTCGGGACACTTGAACACTGAAGCTTTCTTT | CASSSGHLNTEAFF | TRBV13 | NA | NA | TRBJ1-1
TGTGCCATCCAGCTTGGGTACACCATATATTTT | CAIQLGYTIYF | TRBV7-9 | NA | NA | TRBJ1-3
TGTGCCAGCAGCTCCATGAGCTCCTATAATTCACCCCTCCACTTT | CASSSMSSYNSPLHF | TRBV7-2 | NA | NA | TRBJ1-6
TGTGCCAGTAGTACTCTCCAGTACACTGAAGCTTTCTTT | CASSTLQYTEAFF | TRBV19 | NA | few | TRBJ1-1
TGTGCTAGTGGCTCCTGGACAGTTAATGAAAAACTGTTTTTT | CASGSWTVNEKLFF | TRBV12-5 | NA | once | TRBJ1-4
TGCGCCAGCAGCCAAGCCCAGGTGAAGGGACAGGGGGCCCGAAGGGGCTACACCTTC | CASSQAQVKGQGARRGYTF | TRBV4-3 | TRBD1 | NA | TRBJ1-2
TGTGCCAGCAGCTTATCGGGTAGCGGGGGGCCGCTAGCCAAAAACATTCAGTACTTC | CASSLSGSGGPLAKNIQYF | TRBV7-2 | TRBD2 | NA | TRBJ2-4
TGTGCCACCAGCAGAGCGGGGGACCGGCAGCCCCAGCATTTT | CATSRAGDRQPQHF | TRBV15 | NA | NA | TRBJ1-5
TGTGCCAGCGGGAGGGGGAGTGAAGCTTTCTTT | CASGRGSEAFF | TRBV9 | NA | NA | TRBJ1-1
TGTGCCACCAGTGGGGGACTGCTTAACACCGGGGAGCTGTTTTTT | CATSGGLLNTGELFF | TRBV24-1 | NA | NA | TRBJ2-2
TGTGCCAGCAGTAACAGGGTCACTGAAGCTTTCTTT | CASSNRVTEAFF | TRBV28 | NA | NA | TRBJ1-1
TGTGCCAGCCAACAGGGGTCTAATGAAAAACTGTTTTTT | CASQQGSNEKLFF | TRBV28 | TRBD1 | NA | TRBJ1-4
TGTGCCAGCAGTGACTCCCCGGGACCACAAGAGACCCAGTACTTC | CASSDSPGPQETQYF | TRBV6-4 | NA | NA | TRBJ2-5
TGTGCCAGTAGTATAAGCCCGAATTCACCCCTCCACTTT | CASSISPNSPLHF | TRBV19 | NA | NA | TRBJ1-6